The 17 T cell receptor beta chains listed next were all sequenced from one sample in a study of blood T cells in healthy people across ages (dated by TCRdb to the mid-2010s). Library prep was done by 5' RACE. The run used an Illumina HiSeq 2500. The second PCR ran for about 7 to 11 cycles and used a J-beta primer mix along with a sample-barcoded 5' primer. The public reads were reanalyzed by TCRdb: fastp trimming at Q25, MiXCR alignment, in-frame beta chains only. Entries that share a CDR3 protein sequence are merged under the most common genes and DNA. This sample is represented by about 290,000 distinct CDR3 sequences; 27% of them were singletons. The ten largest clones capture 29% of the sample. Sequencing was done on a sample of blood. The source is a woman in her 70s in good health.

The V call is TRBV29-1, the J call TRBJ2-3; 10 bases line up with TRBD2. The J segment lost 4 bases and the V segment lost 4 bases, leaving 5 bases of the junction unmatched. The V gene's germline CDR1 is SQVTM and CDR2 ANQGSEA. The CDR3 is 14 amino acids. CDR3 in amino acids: CSVGGTSESDTQYF. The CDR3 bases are TGCAGCGTTGGGGGGACTAGCGAATCAGATACGCAGTATTTT.

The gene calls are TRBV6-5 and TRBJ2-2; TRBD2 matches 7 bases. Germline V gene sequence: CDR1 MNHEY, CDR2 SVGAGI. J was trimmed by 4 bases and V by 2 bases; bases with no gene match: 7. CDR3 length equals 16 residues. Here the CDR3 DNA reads TGTGCCAGCAGTTACGGGGAAGCGGGACTCACCGGGGAGCTGTTTTTT. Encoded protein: CASSYGEAGLTGELFF.

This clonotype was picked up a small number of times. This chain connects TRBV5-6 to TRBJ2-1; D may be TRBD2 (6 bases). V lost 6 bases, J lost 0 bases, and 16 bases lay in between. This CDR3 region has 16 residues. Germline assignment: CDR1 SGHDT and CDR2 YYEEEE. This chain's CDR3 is CASTGVAGSSYNEQFF. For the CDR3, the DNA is TGTGCCAGCACGGGAGTCGCGGGAAGCTCCTACAATGAGCAGTTCTTC.

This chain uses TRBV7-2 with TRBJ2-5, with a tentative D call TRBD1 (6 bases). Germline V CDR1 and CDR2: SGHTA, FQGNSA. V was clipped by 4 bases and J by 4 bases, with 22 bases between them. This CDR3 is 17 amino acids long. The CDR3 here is CASSSETGSPSGETQYF. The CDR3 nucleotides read TGTGCCAGCAGCTCAGAGACAGGTTCTCCCTCGGGAGAGACCCAGTACTTC.

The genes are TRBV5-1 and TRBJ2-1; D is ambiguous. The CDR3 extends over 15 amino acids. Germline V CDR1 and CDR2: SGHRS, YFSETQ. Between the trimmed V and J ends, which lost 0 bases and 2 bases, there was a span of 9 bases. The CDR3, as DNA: TGCGCCAGCAGCTTGGAGGACCAGCCCTACAATGAGCAGTTCTTC. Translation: CASSLEDQPYNEQFF. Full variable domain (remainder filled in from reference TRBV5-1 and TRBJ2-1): KAGVTQTPRYLIKTRGQQVTLSCSPISGHRSVSWYQQTPGQGLQFLFEYFSETQRNKGNFPGRFSGRQFSNSRSEMNVSTLELGDSALYLCASSLEDQPYNEQFFGPGTRLTVL.

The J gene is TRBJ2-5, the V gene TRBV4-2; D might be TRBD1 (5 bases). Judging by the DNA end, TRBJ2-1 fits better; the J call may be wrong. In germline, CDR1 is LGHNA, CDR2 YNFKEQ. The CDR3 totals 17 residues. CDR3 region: CASSLFQGALSYNEQFF. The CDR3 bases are TGTGCCAGCAGCCTGTTTCAGGGTGCTCTCTCCTACAATGAGCAGTTCTTC.

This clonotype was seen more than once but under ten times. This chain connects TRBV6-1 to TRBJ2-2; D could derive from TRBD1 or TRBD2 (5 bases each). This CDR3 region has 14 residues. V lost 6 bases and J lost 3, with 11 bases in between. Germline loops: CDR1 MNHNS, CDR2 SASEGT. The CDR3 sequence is CASRGTLHTGELFF. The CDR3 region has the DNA TGTGCCAGCAGAGGGACCTTGCACACCGGGGAGCTGTTTTTT.

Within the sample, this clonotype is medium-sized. The CDR3 region is CASSTSGTSYYNEQFF. DNA for the CDR3: TGTGCCAGCAGTACCTCCGGGACTAGTTATTACAATGAGCAGTTCTTC. The chain couples TRBV6-1 to TRBJ2-1; 8 positions agree with TRBD2. Germline assignment: CDR1 MNHNS and CDR2 SASEGT. V lost 5 bases, J lost 4 bases, and 10 bases stayed unmatched. The CDR3 consists of 16 residues.

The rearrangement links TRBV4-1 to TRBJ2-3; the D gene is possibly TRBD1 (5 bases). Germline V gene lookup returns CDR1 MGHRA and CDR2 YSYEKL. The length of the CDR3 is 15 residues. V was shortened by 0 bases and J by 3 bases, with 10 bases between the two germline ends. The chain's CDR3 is CASSQEGVITDTQYF. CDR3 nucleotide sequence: TGCGCCAGCAGCCAAGAAGGGGTAATAACAGATACGCAGTATTTT.

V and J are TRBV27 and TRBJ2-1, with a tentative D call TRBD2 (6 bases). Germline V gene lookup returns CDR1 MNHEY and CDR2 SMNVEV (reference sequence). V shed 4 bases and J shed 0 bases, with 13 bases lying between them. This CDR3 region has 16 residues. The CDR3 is CASSSKAGISYNEQFF. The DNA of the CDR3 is TGTGCCAGCAGTTCAAAAGCGGGCATCTCCTACAATGAGCAGTTCTTC.

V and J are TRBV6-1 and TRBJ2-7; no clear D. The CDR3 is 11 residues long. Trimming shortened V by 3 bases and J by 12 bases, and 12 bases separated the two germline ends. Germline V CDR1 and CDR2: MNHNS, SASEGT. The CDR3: CASSERTMRYF. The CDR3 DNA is TGTGCCAGCAGTGAGAGGACCATGCGGTACTTC.

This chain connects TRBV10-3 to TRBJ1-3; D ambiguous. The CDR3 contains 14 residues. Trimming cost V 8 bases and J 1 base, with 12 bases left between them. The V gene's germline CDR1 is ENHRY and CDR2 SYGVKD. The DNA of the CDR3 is TGTGCCATCGAATTCGGTGGGTCTGGAAACACCATATATTTT. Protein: CAIEFGGSGNTIYF.

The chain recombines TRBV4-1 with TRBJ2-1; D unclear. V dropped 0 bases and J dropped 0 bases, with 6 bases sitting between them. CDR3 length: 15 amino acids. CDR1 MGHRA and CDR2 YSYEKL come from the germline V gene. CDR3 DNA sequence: TGCGCCAGCAGCCAAGATCCGAGCTCCTACAATGAGCAGTTCTTC. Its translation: CASSQDPSSYNEQFF.

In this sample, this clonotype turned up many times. CDR3 amino acids: CSVRGTSSYNEQFF. Here the CDR3 DNA reads TGCAGCGTTAGAGGCACGAGCTCCTACAATGAGCAGTTCTTC. The chain is built from TRBV29-1 and TRBJ2-1; D unclear. The V gene lost 5 bases and the J gene lost 0 bases, with 11 bases spanning the gap. CDR1 is SQVTM, CDR2 ANQGSEA, per germline. The CDR3 covers 14 residues.

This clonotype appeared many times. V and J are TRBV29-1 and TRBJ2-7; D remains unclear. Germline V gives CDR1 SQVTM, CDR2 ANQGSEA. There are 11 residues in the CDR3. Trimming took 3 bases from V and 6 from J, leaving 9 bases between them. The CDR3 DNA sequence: TGCAGCGTTGAGGTCGGACCCGAGCAGTACTTC. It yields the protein CSVEVGPEQYF.

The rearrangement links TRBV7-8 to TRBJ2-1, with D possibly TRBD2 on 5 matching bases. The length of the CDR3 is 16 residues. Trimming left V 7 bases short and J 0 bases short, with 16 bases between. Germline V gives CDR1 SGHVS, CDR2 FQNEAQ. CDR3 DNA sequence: TGTGCCAGCAACGAACACCGGGGAAGCTCCTACAATGAGCAGTTCTTC. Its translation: CASNEHRGSSYNEQFF.

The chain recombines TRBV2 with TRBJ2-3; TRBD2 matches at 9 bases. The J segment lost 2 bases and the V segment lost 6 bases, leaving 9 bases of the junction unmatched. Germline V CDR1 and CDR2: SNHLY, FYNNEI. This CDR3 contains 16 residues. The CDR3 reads CASRKGTSSNTDTQYF. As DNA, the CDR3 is TGTGCCAGCAGAAAGGGGACTAGCTCAAACACAGATACGCAGTATTTT.